Listed below are T cell receptor beta chains from one sample, sequenced in a study of blood T cells in healthy people across ages. One entry per CDR3 protein, called by TCRdb with MiXCR from the 5' RACE reads. The sample has approximately 780,000 distinct CDR3 sequences; about a quarter are singletons. This sample also appeared in a second study, on T cells of mothers and their children.

Sequencing was done on a sample of blood. The receptors derive from a boy younger than 18 in good health. CDR3s include the opening cysteine and the closing phenylalanine or tryptophan. The D gene is left open where the match is weak. Size is omitted from some rows. Given values are once, few, many or a class for expanded clones.

J gene: TRBJ2-7; D gene: -; clone size: once; V gene: TRBV18; CDR3 DNA: TGTGCCAGCTCCCGAAACACGGTAACCCACGAGCAGTACTTC; CDR3 protein: CASSRNTVTHEQYF
J gene: TRBJ1-3; D gene: -; clone size: -; V gene: TRBV4-1; CDR3 DNA: TGCGCCAGCAGCCAAGATCGGGATTCTGGAAACACCATATATTTT; CDR3 protein: CASSQDRDSGNTIYF
J gene: TRBJ2-1; D gene: TRBD2; clone size: few; V gene: TRBV6-2/TRBV6-3; CDR3 DNA: TGTGCCAGCAGTAAAGGACTAGCGGGAGCTAATGAGCAGTTCTTC; CDR3 protein: CASSKGLAGANEQFF
J gene: TRBJ2-3; D gene: -; clone size: -; V gene: TRBV12-3/TRBV12-4; CDR3 DNA: TGTGCCAGCTCTAGCGATCTAGATACGCAGTATTTT; CDR3 protein: CASSSDLDTQYF
J gene: TRBJ2-3; D gene: -; clone size: -; V gene: TRBV20-1; CDR3 DNA: TGCAGTGCCGGTGGTGCCACAGATACGCAGTATTTT; CDR3 protein: CSAGGATDTQYF
J gene: TRBJ2-2; D gene: -; clone size: few; V gene: TRBV28; CDR3 DNA: TGTGCCAGCAGTCTCCCGGTTCCCCTAGCGACGAACACCGGGGAGCTGTTTTTT; CDR3 protein: CASSLPVPLATNTGELFF
J gene: TRBJ1-1; D gene: -; clone size: -; V gene: TRBV6-2/TRBV6-3; CDR3 DNA: TGTGCCAGCAGTTTATATAACACAAGGGCACTGGGGGGCCTGAACACTGAAGCTTTCTTT; CDR3 protein: CASSLYNTRALGGLNTEAFF
J gene: TRBJ1-2; D gene: -; clone size: -; V gene: TRBV4-1; CDR3 DNA: TGCGCCAGCAGCCAAGATGACGTGTCAGGGTATGGCTACACCTTC; CDR3 protein: CASSQDDVSGYGYTF
J gene: TRBJ2-1; D gene: -; clone size: -; V gene: TRBV29-1; CDR3 DNA: TGCAGCGTTGATTACGACTATCGCTACAATGAGCAGTTCTTC; CDR3 protein: CSVDYDYRYNEQFF
J gene: TRBJ2-2; D gene: TRBD2; clone size: -; V gene: TRBV11-2; CDR3 DNA: TGTGCCAGCAGCTTAGCGGGACTAGCTCGTCCCACCGGGGAGCTGTTTTTT; CDR3 protein: CASSLAGLARPTGELFF
J gene: TRBJ2-7; D gene: -; clone size: few; V gene: TRBV7-3; CDR3 DNA: TGTGCCAGCAGCAAGTTACCCAACTACGAGCAGTACTTC; CDR3 protein: CASSKLPNYEQYF
J gene: TRBJ2-7; D gene: TRBD1; clone size: -; V gene: TRBV2; CDR3 DNA: TGTGCCAGCAGTGAGGTCGGGACAGCCTCCTACGAGCAGTACTTC; CDR3 protein: CASSEVGTASYEQYF